These T cell receptor beta chains were read from a single sample in a study of T cell repertoires in cytomegalovirus infection. The antigens for these receptors are not known. MiXCR, applied by TCRdb to the reads, yields one record per CDR3 protein. In the table there are 570,000 or so distinct CDR3 sequences, about 40% of which are singletons. The sample here was cultured PBMCs, taken from culture after CMV antigen stimulation. The receptors stem from a human donor in good health (CMV status not recorded). Some clones in this sample may be carry-over from other donors' samples. Each CDR3 is given with its conserved first and last residue. D genes are given only for firm matches.

15,TRBV5-6,NA,TRBJ2-5,CASGVIGGTQETQYF
16,TRBV12-3/TRBV12-4,TRBD1,TRBJ1-1,CASSATGTGKFTEAFF
16,TRBV7-9,TRBD1,TRBJ1-6,CASSLDRTGGLSPLHF
13,TRBV12-3/TRBV12-4,NA,TRBJ1-6,CASSVGMLPPLHF
13,TRBV27,NA,TRBJ2-1,CASSLGYRNEQFF
16,TRBV11-3,TRBD2,TRBJ2-3,CASSLGTSGRLDTQYF
14,TRBV12-3/TRBV12-4,NA,TRBJ2-3,CASRKGSGTDTQYF
15,TRBV4-1,TRBD2,TRBJ2-3,CASSQPGLSSVTQYF
13,TRBV6-6,TRBD1,TRBJ1-2,CASREGTDYGYTF
16,TRBV4-2,NA,TRBJ1-6,CASSQGPTGVHSPLHF
13,TRBV7-2,NA,TRBJ2-5,CASSLSTPETQYF
11,TRBV2,NA,TRBJ1-2,CASTPGGGYTF
13,TRBV12-3/TRBV12-4,NA,TRBJ1-2,CASTVYFGDGYTF
13,TRBV7-2,TRBD1,TRBJ1-5,CASSWDRTQPQHF
15,TRBV30,TRBD2,TRBJ2-1,CAWIGGRADHNEQFF
12,TRBV4-1,NA,TRBJ2-1,CASSQEATPKVF
13,TRBV4-1,NA,TRBJ1-1,CASSPSTRVGAFF
13,TRBV7-9,NA,TRBJ1-2,CASSFTEIYGYTF
12,TRBV7-8,NA,TRBJ2-3,CASSLFPDTQYF
17,TRBV15,NA,TRBJ2-1,CATSRGLWEPPYNEQFF
14,TRBV4-3,NA,TRBJ1-2,CASSPVETPHGYTF
17,TRBV25-1,NA,TRBJ2-1,CASSDDGGQGSYNEQFF
17,TRBV7-2,NA,TRBJ2-7,CASSPTEGGRARYEQYF
15,TRBV7-2,TRBD1,TRBJ2-3,CASSGTGGRTDTQYF
16,TRBV18,NA,TRBJ1-2,CASSPPAMGSNYGYTF
14,TRBV29-1,TRBD2,TRBJ2-5,CSFSTTTSAETQYF
16,TRBV7-2,NA,TRBJ2-4,CASSPPLGLAKNIQYF
13,TRBV6-2/TRBV6-3,NA,TRBJ2-1,CASSSDLYNEQFF
14,TRBV6-5,NA,TRBJ2-1,CATNGGAFYNEQFF
13,TRBV6-5,TRBD1,TRBJ2-2,CATWTGATGELFF
13,TRBV24-1,TRBD1,TRBJ2-3,CATRDRAGDTQYF
17,TRBV4-2,NA,TRBJ1-2,CASSQVSLEPKIGRYTF
16,TRBV7-6,TRBD2,TRBJ2-1,CASSPGGLAGAWEQFF
15,TRBV5-4,NA,TRBJ2-7,CASSLRSSSSYEQYF
14,TRBV5-1,NA,TRBJ2-2,CASYGIANTGELFF
15,TRBV6-5,NA,TRBJ2-7,CASSDNRRQTYEQYF
14,TRBV11-3,NA,TRBJ2-3,CASSYDKTTDTQYF
13,TRBV7-6,TRBD2,TRBJ2-1,CASSLGGSPEQFF
14,TRBV4-3,NA,TRBJ2-1,CASSHWGADNEQFF
12,TRBV7-6,NA,TRBJ1-2,CASSPPQGGYTF
13,TRBV5-5,NA,TRBJ2-1,CASSLIVYNEQFF
15,TRBV5-1,NA,TRBJ2-7,CASSLAEALSYEQYF
15,TRBV4-1,NA,TRBJ2-3,CASSQDGLVRDTQYF
14,TRBV7-6,NA,TRBJ2-5,CASSFRLGPETQYF
12,TRBV10-3,NA,TRBJ2-7,CAISDLSYEQYF
14,TRBV6-1,NA,TRBJ1-5,CASGRGDGNQPQHF
15,TRBV7-6,NA,TRBJ2-1,CASSLVARPDNEQFF